This T cell receptor (beta chain) was observed in a study of T cell responses to AZD1222 COVID-19 vaccine. Comments on this clone: What it binds is unknown.

The method was immunoSEQ multiplex PCR; TCRdb's version includes in-frame clones alone and lacks a portion of them. The table has approximately 75,000 clones, 90% seen once; the top ten hold more than 1.2%. Study-wide findings and caveats: An increase in Spike-specific TCR breadth and depth was observed after two AZD1222 doses.

The source is an adult who received the AZD1222 COVID-19 vaccine. The sequencing here drew on peripheral blood, taken 28 days after the second AZD1222 dose.

CDR3 residues: CASSSTGREDLNTEAFF. The CDR3 nucleotides are TGTGCCAGCAGCTCGACAGGGCGTGAAGATTTGAACACTGAAGCTTTCTTT. The chain employs TRBV7-2 and TRBJ1-1; 7 bases are shared with TRBD1. The CDR3 runs 17 residues. J was trimmed by 0 bases and V by 4 bases; bases with no gene match: 11. Germline assignment: CDR1 SGHTA and CDR2 FQGNSA.